One T cell receptor (beta chain) is described in this entry. No antigen is known for it. The data stem from a study of cytomegalovirus exposure and HLA in healthy donors. Turning to the study itself: A previous analysis identified approximately 110 million unique TCR beta sequences derived from roughly 190 million T cells.

V dropped 3 bases and J dropped 3; count of bases not matched to a gene: 0. Germline CDR1 and CDR2: SGDLS and YYNGEE. The CDR3 is 14 residues long. This PCR relied on a set of 60 Vbeta primers and 13 Jbeta primers. TCRdb keeps only in-frame clones here, not all; method: immunoSEQ multiplex PCR. Among 100,000 to 150,000 clones listed, less than 80% were seen once. Overall study findings and caveats: Prediction of most subjects' HLA-A and HLA-B alleles by TCR beta sequences was reportedly accurate. Despite most TCR sequences being rare, some public TCRs occurred in many donors. Researchers counted 180 or so TCR beta chains as cytomegalovirus-associated.

This receptor was obtained from a woman aged 50 to 60 in good health and CMV-seronegative. J is TRBJ2-5 and V is TRBV9, with 12 bases lining up with TRBD2. The specimen was PBMCs. CDR3 protein: CASSGLAGEETQYF. CDR3 bases: TGTGCCAGCAGCGGACTAGCGGGAGAAGAGACCCAGTACTTC.